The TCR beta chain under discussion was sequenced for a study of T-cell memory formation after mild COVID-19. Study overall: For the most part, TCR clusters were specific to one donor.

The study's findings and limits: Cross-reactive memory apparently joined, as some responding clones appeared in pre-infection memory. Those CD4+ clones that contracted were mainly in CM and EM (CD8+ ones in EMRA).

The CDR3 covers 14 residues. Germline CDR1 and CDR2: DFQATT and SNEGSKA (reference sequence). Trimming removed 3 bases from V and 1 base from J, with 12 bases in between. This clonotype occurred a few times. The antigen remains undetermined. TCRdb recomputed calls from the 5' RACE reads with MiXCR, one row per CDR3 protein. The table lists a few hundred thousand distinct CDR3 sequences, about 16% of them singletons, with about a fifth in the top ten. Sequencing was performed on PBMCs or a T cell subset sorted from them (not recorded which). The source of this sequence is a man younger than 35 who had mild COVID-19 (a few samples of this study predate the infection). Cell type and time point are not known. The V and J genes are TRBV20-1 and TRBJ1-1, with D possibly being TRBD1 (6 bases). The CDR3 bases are TGCAGTGCTAGGTGGGGGCACAGGAACACTGAAGCTTTCTTT. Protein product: CSARWGHRNTEAFF.